This T cell receptor beta chain is drawn from a study of T cells in Graves' hyperthyroidism and ophthalmopathy. General study results and limits: Model output signaled ophthalmopathy a median around 6.9 months ahead of onset. The authors' 13 V-J model separated ophthalmopathy from stable hyperthyroidism.

On this clonotype itself: The antigen is unknown.

Absence of ophthalmopathy progression within 18 months defined stable Graves' hyperthyroidism. Trimming took 4 bases from V and 6 from J, leaving 12 bases between them. The CDR3 has 14 amino acids. Germline assignment: CDR1 PRHDT and CDR2 FYEKMQ (reference sequence). Amplified TCR beta CDR3 regions came from RNA transcripts. An initial round of RT-PCR targeting the TCR CDR3 relied on the HTBI primer set. TCRdb called the multiplex PCR reads again in MiXCR, with one record for every CDR3 protein. In the table there are around 760,000 distinct CDR3 sequences, approximately 40% of which are singletons. The TCR comes from a middle-aged woman with Graves' hyperthyroidism. The material sequenced was blood. The chain uses TRBV13 and TRBJ1-4, with a possible D match to TRBD1 (6 bases). In DNA, the CDR3 is TGTGCCAGCAGCTCTGGGACACAGGATGAAAAACTGTTTTTT. It codes for CASSSGTQDEKLFF.